A selection of T cell receptor beta chains follows, all from one sample in a study of T cells in localized non-small cell lung cancer. Produced via immunoSEQ multiplex PCR; TCRdb's table is partial and in-frame only. The sample lists 30,000 to 40,000 clones; roughly 88% were seen once. The material sequenced was peripheral blood, taken before any cancer treatment. These TCRs come from a man aged 35-75 years with stage I lung adenocarcinoma. Each CDR3 is given without its conserved first and last residue. Clone size, where shown, is once, few, many, or a class for clones that have expanded.

>NA|TRBJ2-7|TRBV10-3
AITGGGGRYEQY
>NA|TRBJ1-5|TRBV19
ASSTLQGPNQPQH
>NA|TRBJ2-4|TRBV19
ASSPSLGSTKNIQY
>few|TRBJ2-7|TRBV10-1
ASSEGLLLYEQY
>NA|TRBJ1-2|TRBV7-8
ASSLGPRADVNYGYT
>NA|TRBJ1-1|TRBV9
ASSVGQLNTEAF
>NA|TRBJ2-5|TRBV15
ATSRVDETQY
>NA|TRBJ2-3|TRBV6-1
ASSDLGQTATDTQY
>NA|TRBJ1-2|TRBV19
ASSIKGSANYGYT
>once|TRBJ2-1|TRBV5-6
ASSLRGTRYNEQF
>NA|TRBJ2-3|TRBV6-6
ASSYRGGDTQY
>NA|TRBJ2-2|TRBV5-1
ASTRDTGELF
>NA|TRBJ1-2|TRBV27
ASSFGREYGYT
>NA|TRBJ2-2|TRBV9
ASSGQGASANTGELF
>once|TRBJ2-7|TRBV28
ASSLAGGDYEQY
>NA|TRBJ2-1|TRBV11-2
ASTNRGRDEQF
>NA|TRBJ1-2|TRBV6-1
ASSEQQGADGYT
>NA|TRBJ2-5|TRBV13
ASKKRLAGGLETQY
>NA|TRBJ1-1|TRBV19
ASSYLQGEAF
>NA|TRBJ2-7|TRBV5-1
ASKGAHEQY
>NA|TRBJ1-6|TRBV7-2
ASSPQGNSPLH
>NA|TRBJ2-1|TRBV27
ASSLVGRSSYNEQF
>NA|TRBJ1-1|TRBV7-8
ASNPGTGVTEAF
>once|TRBJ2-7|TRBV6-1
ASSEGGPYEQY
>once|TRBJ2-7|TRBV6-1
ASTSTQSTYEQY
>NA|TRBJ2-7|TRBV27
ASSWGQGSGQY
>NA|TRBJ2-3|TRBV5-1
ASRPGHGSDTQY
>NA|TRBJ1-2|TRBV27
ASSTGRNYGYT